Below, 2 T cell receptor beta chains from the same sample are listed, as sequenced in a study of OX40 agonist ivuxolimab in advanced cancers. This table comes from immunoSEQ multiplex PCR, and its TCRdb copy is limited to in-frame clones, with some not included. The sample has 81,000 or so clones, roughly 91% seen once. The material was CD4+ or CD8+ T cells sorted from blood, obtained in a trial of the OX40 agonist ivuxolimab. Every receptor here comes from an adult with an advanced solid tumor such as melanoma, head and neck, liver or kidney cancer.

This sequence joins TRBV7-2 and TRBJ2-7; D possibly corresponds to TRBD1 (6 bases). Per the germline V gene, CDR1 is SGHTA and CDR2 is FQGNSA. CDR3 size: 14 residues. The germline V and J ends were trimmed by 1 base and 2 bases, with 9 bases remaining between them. The CDR3 sequence: CASSLGTGTYEQYF. The CDR3 nucleotides read TGTGCCAGCAGCTTAGGAACAGGGACCTACGAGCAGTACTTC.

The rearrangement joins TRBV11-2 to TRBJ1-1; no definite D call. V was trimmed by 2 bases and J by 1 base, leaving 11 bases between them. Germline lookup yields CDR1 SGHAT and CDR2 FQNNGV. The CDR3 totals 15 residues. As DNA, the CDR3 is TGTGCCAGCAGCTTAACGAGTGCGGAGAACACTGAAGCTTTCTTT. Protein product: CASSLTSAENTEAFF.